There are many counts of the clone carrying this T cell receptor (beta chain). TCRdb reprocessed the 5' RACE reads via MiXCR and lists one record per CDR3 protein. Among 32,000 or so distinct CDR3 sequences listed, around 5.7% were seen once. CDR1 and CDR2 (germline): MNHNY, SVGAGI (reference sequence). V was shortened by 7 bases and J by 8 bases, with 9 bases between the two germline ends. The CDR3 is 12 residues long. This sample was taken from a study of early T cells in non-severe SARS-CoV-2 infection. This chain links TRBV6-6 with TRBJ1-6, with D possibly matching TRBD1 (5 bases). This clonotype was sampled from an adult who was a healthcare worker with PCR-confirmed SARS-CoV-2 infection or an uninfected control (not recorded which). Sequenced material: whole blood. The CDR3 DNA is TGTGCCAGCACTACAGGAGATTCACCCCTCCACTTT. It codes for CASTTGDSPLHF.